These 7 T cell receptor beta chains share one sample of origin, sequenced in a study of cytomegalovirus exposure and HLA in healthy donors. The PCR made use of 60 Vbeta and 13 Jbeta primers. Produced via immunoSEQ multiplex PCR; TCRdb's table is partial and in-frame only. The table has 40,000 to 55,000 clones, approximately 70% seen once. Sequenced sample: PBMCs. The receptors shown here come from a man younger than 30 in good health and CMV-seronegative.

This chain connects TRBV28 to TRBJ2-7; 8 nucleotides agree with TRBD2. V dropped 7 bases and J dropped 0; count of bases not matched to a gene: 14. CDR1 MDHEN and CDR2 SYDVKM come from the germline V gene. The CDR3 sequence is 17 residues long. CDR3 nucleotide sequence: TGTGCCAGCAAGCAGTTCCTACTAGCGGACCACTCCTACGAGCAGTACTTC. Translating gives CASKQFLLADHSYEQYF.

This sequence joins TRBV6-5 and TRBJ1-1; 7 bases fit TRBD1. V shed 9 bases and J 1 base; nucleotides not matched to a gene: 8. The CDR3 spans 14 residues. Germline CDR1 and CDR2: MNHEY and SVGAGI. The DNA for the CDR3 is TGTGCCAGTTCCTACAGGGGTGGGAACACTGAAGCTTTCTTT. This translates into CASSYRGGNTEAFF.

The chain links TRBV6-7 to TRBJ1-1; maybe TRBD1 (6 bases). TRBV6-7 is filed as an ORF, its function uncertain. V was shortened by 3 bases and J by 6 bases, with 20 bases between the two germline ends. The CDR3 contains 16 residues. The CDR3 DNA sequence: TGTGCCAGCAGTTATGGCCGGGGGGCCAAAAGCCCTGAAGCTTTCTTT. Amino acids: CASSYGRGAKSPEAFF.

Only a few counts were recorded for this clone. The CDR3, as DNA: TGTGCCAGTAGTCCTGGAAGGGGGACCGGGATAATAGGGAATCAGCCCCAGCATTTT. Protein sequence: CASSPGRGTGIIGNQPQHF. The J gene is TRBJ1-5, the V gene TRBV19, with TRBD1 as a possible D gene (6 bases). The germline gives CDR1 LNHDA, CDR2 SQIVND (reference sequence). V was cut by 5 bases and J by 4 bases, with 27 bases left in between. The CDR3 has 19 residues.

The chain combines TRBV9 with TRBJ1-1; possible D gene TRBD1, 5 bases. Germline V lookup: CDR1 SGDLS, CDR2 YYNGEE. This CDR3 is 15 amino acids long. V was pared by 3 bases and J by 8 bases, with 20 bases between. The CDR3 DNA follows: TGTGCCAGCAGCGGACCCGACAGTGAGAGGCCCGAAGCTTTCTTT. Translating it yields CASSGPDSERPEAFF.

V gene TRBV30 combines with J gene TRBJ2-7; TRBD1 matches 8 bases. After removal of 2 bases from V and 3 bases from J, the junction contained 6 bases not matched to a gene. Germline V gene lookup returns CDR1 GTSNPN and CDR2 SVGIG (reference sequence). The CDR3 has 14 amino acids. CDR3 sequence reads: CAWSPGQGNYEQYF. The DNA for the CDR3 is TGTGCCTGGAGTCCCGGACAGGGCAACTACGAGCAGTACTTC. Full variable domain (outside the CDR3, taken from reference TRBV30 and TRBJ2-7): SQTIHQWPATLVQPVGSPLSLECTVEGTSNPNLYWYRQAAGRGLQLLFYSVGIGQISSEVPQNLSASRPQDRQFILSSKKLLLSDSGFYLCAWSPGQGNYEQYFGPGTRLTVT.

CDR3 protein: CSVEDGHLNTEAFF. As DNA, the CDR3 is TGCAGCGTTGAAGACGGACACTTGAACACTGAAGCTTTCTTT. The V gene is TRBV29-1, the J gene TRBJ1-1; perhaps TRBD1 as D (5 bases). Germline V CDR1 and CDR2: SQVTM, ANQGSEA. The CDR3 length is 14 residues. V dropped 0 bases and J dropped 0 bases, with 8 bases sitting between them. Using reference TRBV29-1 and TRBJ1-1 for the parts outside the CDR3, the full variable domain is SAVISQKPSRDICQRGTSLTIQCQVDSQVTMMFWYRQQPGQSLTLIATANQGSEATYESGFVIDKFPISRPNLTFSTLTVSNMSPEDSSIYLCSVEDGHLNTEAFFGQGTRLTVV.